This entry features one T cell receptor beta chain sequence. The data belong to a study of identifying expanded T cells in peripheral blood. Some clones are missing from TCRdb's copy, which holds only in-frame ones; the method was immunoSEQ multiplex PCR. In the table there are approximately 110,000 clones, about 87% of which are singletons. The CDR3 is 17 residues long. The J segment lost 2 bases and the V segment lost 5 bases, leaving 13 bases of the junction unmatched. The germline gives CDR1 LNHDA, CDR2 SQIVND (reference sequence). The sequenced material came from blood. This TCR was recovered from a person aged 18 to 75 in good health. V and J are TRBV19 and TRBJ2-3, with 7 bases matching TRBD1. CDR3 coding DNA: TGTGCCAGTAGTTTGCGAGGCTCGGGACAGCCCACAGATACGCAGTATTTT. It encodes CASSLRGSGQPTDTQYF. Full variable domain (missing parts from reference TRBV19 and TRBJ2-3): DGGITQSPKYLFRKEGQNVTLSCEQNLNHDAMYWYRQDPGQGLRLIYYSQIVNDFQKGDIAEGYSVSREKKESFPLTVTSAQKNPTAFYLCASSLRGSGQPTDTQYFGPGTRLTVL.